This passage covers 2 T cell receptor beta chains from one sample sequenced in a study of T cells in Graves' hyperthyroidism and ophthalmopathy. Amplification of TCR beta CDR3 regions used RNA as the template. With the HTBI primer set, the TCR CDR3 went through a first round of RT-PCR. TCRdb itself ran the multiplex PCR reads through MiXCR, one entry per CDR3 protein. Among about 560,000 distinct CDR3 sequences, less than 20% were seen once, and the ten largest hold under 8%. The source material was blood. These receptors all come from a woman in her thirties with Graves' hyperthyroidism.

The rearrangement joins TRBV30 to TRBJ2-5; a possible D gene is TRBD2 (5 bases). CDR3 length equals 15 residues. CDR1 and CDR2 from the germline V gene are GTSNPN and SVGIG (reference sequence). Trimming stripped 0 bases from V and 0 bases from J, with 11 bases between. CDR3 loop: CAWSVPTTNQETQYF. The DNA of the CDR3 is TGTGCCTGGAGTGTACCAACGACTAACCAAGAGACCCAGTACTTC.

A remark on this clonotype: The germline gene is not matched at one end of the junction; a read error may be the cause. This CDR3 reads CAGSQGRGDRGHEQYF. As DNA, the CDR3 is TGTGCCGGCAGCCAAGGGCGGGGGGACAGGGGCCACGAGCAGTACTTC. The rearrangement joins TRBV3-1 to TRBJ2-7; 10 positions agree with TRBD1. The CDR3 runs 16 residues. The germline CDR1 and CDR2 sequences are LGHDT and YNNKEL (reference sequence).